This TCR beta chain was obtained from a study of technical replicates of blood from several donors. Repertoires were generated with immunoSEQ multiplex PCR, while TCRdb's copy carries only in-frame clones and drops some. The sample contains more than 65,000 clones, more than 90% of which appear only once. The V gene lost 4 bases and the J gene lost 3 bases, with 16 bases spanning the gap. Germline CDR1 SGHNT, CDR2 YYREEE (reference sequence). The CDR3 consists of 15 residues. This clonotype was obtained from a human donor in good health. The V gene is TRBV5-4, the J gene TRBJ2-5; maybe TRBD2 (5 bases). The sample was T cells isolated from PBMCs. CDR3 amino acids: CASSPRREIKETQYF. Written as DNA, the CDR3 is TGTGCCAGCAGCCCCAGAAGGGAGATAAAAGAGACCCAGTACTTC.